The source of this T cell receptor beta chain is a study of CD8+ T cells in alopecia areata. As for treatment: oral pan-JAK inhibitor, 5-10 mg twice daily. Following extraction, RNA underwent reverse transcription to cDNA, which served as the sequencing template. The assay was immunoSEQ multiplex PCR, and TCRdb's table has in-frame clones only and misses some. This table has 110,000 or so clones, approximately 51% appearing once. This clone was counted only a few times. This material consisted of CD4+ T cells sorted from blood, taken at week 24, from a patient treated with tofacitinib. This TCR came from a human donor with alopecia areata.

CDR3 protein: CASSRQGNNSPLHF. DNA of the CDR3: TGTGCCAGCAGCCGACAGGGGAATAATTCACCCCTCCACTTT. The chain combines TRBV5-4 with TRBJ1-6, with 8 bases matching TRBD1. Germline lookup yields CDR1 SGHNT and CDR2 YYREEE (reference sequence). V lost 4 bases to trimming and J lost 5 bases; unmatched junction nucleotides: 2. The length of the CDR3 is 14 residues.